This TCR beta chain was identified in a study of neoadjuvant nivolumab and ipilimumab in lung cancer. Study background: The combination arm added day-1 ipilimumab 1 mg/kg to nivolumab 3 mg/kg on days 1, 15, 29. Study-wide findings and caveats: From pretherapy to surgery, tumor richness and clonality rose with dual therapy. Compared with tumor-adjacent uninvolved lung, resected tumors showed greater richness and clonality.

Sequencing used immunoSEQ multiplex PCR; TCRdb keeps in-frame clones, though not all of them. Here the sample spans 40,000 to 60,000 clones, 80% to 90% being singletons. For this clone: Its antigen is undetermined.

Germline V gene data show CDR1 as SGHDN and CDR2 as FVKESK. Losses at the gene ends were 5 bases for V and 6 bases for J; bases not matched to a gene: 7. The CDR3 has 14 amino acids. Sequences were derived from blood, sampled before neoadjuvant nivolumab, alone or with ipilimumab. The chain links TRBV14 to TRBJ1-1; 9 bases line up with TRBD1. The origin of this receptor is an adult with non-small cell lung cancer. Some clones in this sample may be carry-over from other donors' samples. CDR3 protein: CASSFRTGAPEAFF. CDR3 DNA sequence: TGTGCCAGCAGCTTTCGGACAGGGGCTCCTGAAGCTTTCTTT.